The clone carrying this T cell receptor (gamma chain) was detected a few times. The antigen remains undetermined. Thymocytes were sorted as CD3+ TCRVdelta1+ TCRVdelta2- after alphabeta T cell depletion. This entry comes from a study of Vδ1+ human thymocytes. RNA was extracted from the cells and then reverse transcribed. Multiplex PCR used pooled V-gene forward primers and a constant-region reverse primer to amplify CDR3s. TCRdb re-identified clones in the multiplex PCR reads via CATT. The sample contains more than 25,000 gamma-chain clones, around 18% of which appear only once. Germline CDR1 is EGSTGY and CDR2 is YDSYTSSV. The CDR3 is made up of 12 amino acids. V trimming: 6 bases; J trimming: 8 bases; junction bases outside the gene matches: 10. Study-level results: Thymic TRG and TRD repertoires appeared highly polyclonal, with Gaussian CDR3 length distributions. Thymic delta-chain repertoires held approximately 19% Vdelta2 sequences and few Vdelta3, despite high sort purity. Many TRG clonotypes were shared between donors; TRD repertoires were essentially private.

The TCR sequence derives from a boy under two years old who had congenital heart surgery. The rearrangement links TRGV4 to TRGJ1 or TRGJ2. Sequencing was performed on Vdelta1+ gamma-delta thymocytes from the thymus. Subset defined: FACS-sorted CD3+ TCRalphabeta- TCRVdelta1+ TCRVdelta2- thymocytes. CDR3 loop: CATWTLWDKKLF. The CDR3 nucleotides are TGTGCCACCTGGACGCTTTGGGATAAGAAACTCTTT.